This entry features one T cell receptor (beta chain) sequence. Antigen: not known. TCRdb's table, derived via immunoSEQ multiplex PCR, lists solely in-frame clones and lacks some. The sample shows some 630,000 clones, roughly 70% of them seen only once. This sample stems from a study of shared clonotypes between healthy human individuals. Study outcomes and limitations: Deeper or shallower sequencing was expected to change how clonotypes are shared among donors. Estimated richness was generally greater in naive than memory subsets.

Participating donors were healthy, HIV-negative adults free of recent acute infections or vaccinations. The split of CD4+ cells yielded CD45RA+ naive and CD45RA-negative memory subsets. The CDR3 has 13 residues. Germline loops: CDR1 SQVTM, CDR2 ANQGSEA. The chain links TRBV29-1 to TRBJ1-2, with no clear D. The sequenced sample was memory CD4+ T cells sorted from blood. Subset defined: CD45RA-negative fraction. The source is a woman younger than 45 in good health. CDR3 region: CSGDRAAHYGYTF. Written as DNA, the CDR3 is TGCAGTGGAGATCGGGCGGCTCACTATGGCTACACCTTC.